What follows are 3 T cell receptor beta chains derived from one specimen sequenced in a study of blood T cells in healthy people across ages. A second about 6 to 11 cycle PCR used barcoded and J-beta primers. TCRdb reprocessed the 5' RACE reads with MiXCR, giving one entry per CDR3 protein. Among approximately 800,000 distinct CDR3 sequences listed, more than 45% were seen once. The sequenced sample consisted of blood. The receptors derive from a man aged 25-40 years in good health.

The chain is built from TRBV27 and TRBJ2-7; D is possibly TRBD1 (5 bases). The germline gives CDR1 MNHEY, CDR2 SMNVEV (reference sequence). This CDR3 has 17 residues. With 0 bases removed from V and 2 bases from J, the gap between germline ends came to 17 bases. CDR3 sequence: CASSLSVGDSLAYEQYF. DNA for the CDR3: TGTGCCAGCAGTTTATCCGTGGGTGACAGTCTAGCCTACGAGCAGTACTTC.

V usage is TRBV29-1 and J usage is TRBJ2-1, with D unresolved. V was trimmed by 4 bases and J by 5 bases, leaving 6 bases between them. Germline V gives CDR1 SQVTM, CDR2 ANQGSEA. This CDR3 contains 11 residues. CDR3 bases: TGCAGCGTTGGTGGTAACAATGAGCAGTTCTTC. Encoded protein: CSVGGNNEQFF.

This chain links TRBV27 with TRBJ2-7; D is possibly TRBD1 or TRBD2 (5 bases each). Trimming took 3 bases from V and 2 from J, leaving 8 bases between them. The CDR3 has 13 residues. Germline lookup yields CDR1 MNHEY and CDR2 SMNVEV (reference sequence). The CDR3 reads CASSFMGAYEQYF. CDR3 coding DNA: TGTGCCAGCAGTTTTATGGGGGCCTACGAGCAGTACTTC.